These 9 T cell receptor beta chains were sequenced from one sample in a study of T cell responses to AZD1222 COVID-19 vaccine. TCRdb's copy holds only in-frame clones and misses some; the assay was immunoSEQ multiplex PCR. Seen here are about 150,000 clones, 80% to 95% observed once, and the top ten hold roughly 2.3%. Sequenced material: peripheral blood, taken on day 0 of AZD1222 vaccination. The receptors were sampled from an adult in good health.

V usage is TRBV6-2 or TRBV6-3 and J usage is TRBJ2-1; the match to TRBD2 covers 9 bases. The CDR3 loop spans 16 amino acids. The V segment lost 4 bases and the J segment 6 bases; nucleotides outside the gene matches: 10. Germline loops: CDR1 MNHEY, CDR2 SVGEGT. Written as DNA, the CDR3 is TGTGCCAGCAGTTCCCCGGGCGGGAGGGTGGTCAATGAGCAGTTCTTC. It codes for CASSSPGGRVVNEQFF.

The chain couples TRBV5-8 to TRBJ1-4, with 7 bases identical to TRBD1. Per the germline V gene, CDR1 is SGHTS and CDR2 is YDEGEE. V shed 4 bases, J shed 5 bases, and the junction held 8 bases outside the gene matches. The CDR3 totals 15 residues. The CDR3 region has the DNA TGTGCCAGCAGCCCCCGGACAGGCGGGAATGAAAAACTGTTTTTT. Translation gives CASSPRTGGNEKLFF.

The J gene is TRBJ1-1, the V gene TRBV19; tentative D call: TRBD1 (5 bases). Trimming removed 7 bases at V and 1 base at J, with 10 bases between. Germline values: CDR1 LNHDA, CDR2 SQIVND (reference sequence). The CDR3 is 13 residues long. CDR3 residues: CASIMTANTEAFF. The DNA of the CDR3 is TGTGCCAGTATAATGACAGCGAACACTGAAGCTTTCTTT.

V and J are TRBV6-5 and TRBJ1-3; TRBD1 is a possible D gene (5 bases). The CDR3 totals 16 residues. V lost 2 bases to trimming and J lost 2 bases, with 13 bases between them. Germline-derived CDR1 and CDR2 are MNHEY and SVGAGI. In nucleotides, the CDR3 is TGTGCCAGCAGTTACGGGCCAGCGGGGCCTGGAAACACCATATATTTT. It is translated as CASSYGPAGPGNTIYF.

V is TRBV7-9 and J is TRBJ1-2; 9 nucleotides line up with TRBD1. J gave up 2 bases and V 4 bases, and 5 bases lay outside the gene matches. Germline assignment: CDR1 SEHNR and CDR2 FQNEAQ (reference sequence). This CDR3 region has 15 residues. DNA of the CDR3: TGTGCCAGCAGCTGGGAACAGGGGGCGAACTATGGCTACACCTTC. Its protein product is CASSWEQGANYGYTF.

The chain uses TRBV25-1 and TRBJ1-1; unclear D gene. Germline V gives CDR1 MGHDK, CDR2 SYGVNS. The CDR3 runs to 13 residues. The germline V and J ends were trimmed by 7 bases and 4 bases, with 13 bases remaining between them. The CDR3 spells CASKDQVGTEAFF. The CDR3 DNA reads TGTGCCAGCAAAGACCAGGTGGGCACTGAAGCTTTCTTT.

V and J are TRBV27 and TRBJ2-1; D call uncertain. The CDR3 is 12 residues long. V was pared by 8 bases and J by 0 bases, with 5 bases between. Germline-derived CDR1 and CDR2 are MNHEY and SMNVEV (reference sequence). Here the CDR3 reads CASGFSYNEQFF. The CDR3 DNA sequence: TGTGCCAGCGGATTCTCCTACAATGAGCAGTTCTTC.

This chain joins TRBV5-1 and TRBJ1-3; D is undetermined. CDR1 and CDR2 (germline): SGHRS, YFSETQ. CDR3 length equals 15 residues. Trimming left V 4 bases short and J 0 bases short, with 11 bases between. The CDR3 loop reads CASSHGESSGNTIYF. The CDR3 DNA reads TGCGCCAGCAGCCACGGGGAGAGCTCTGGAAACACCATATATTTT.

V gene TRBV3-1 (or the pseudogene TRBV3-2) combines with J gene TRBJ1-3; no clear D. Trimming removed 0 bases from V and 1 base from J, with 7 bases in between. The CDR3 covers 15 residues. In germline, CDR1 is LGHDT, CDR2 YNNKEL (reference sequence). CDR3 in DNA: TGTGCCAGCAGCCAAGACTTGGGATCTGGAAACACCATATATTTT. Protein product: CASSQDLGSGNTIYF.